The clone carrying this T cell receptor (beta chain) was detected a few times. Its antigen is not identified. V lost 3 bases and J 2 bases, leaving 8 bases between the germline ends. CDR3 length equals 14 residues. The V gene's germline CDR1 is MRHNA and CDR2 SNTAGT. Stated treatment: over 15 received Ad26.COV2.S at low or high dose, single or two shots; about 5 received placebo; per-sample allocation not given. Sampling took place 63 days after the first vaccine or placebo injection. This Boston cohort included adults aged 18-55 years. The entry originates in a study of Ad26.COV2.S vaccination and SARS-CoV-2 variants. Overall study results and limits: The study found higher spike-specific TCR breadth in vaccine than placebo recipients.

TCRdb's table, derived via immunoSEQ multiplex PCR, lists solely in-frame clones and lacks some. The sample has approximately 350,000 clones; over 75% are singletons. The source material was peripheral blood, sampled in a trial of Ad26.COV2.S vaccine versus placebo. This clonotype was sampled from a person between 18 and 59 years old who received the Ad26.COV2.S COVID-19 vaccine or a placebo. The chain uses TRBV6-4 and TRBJ1-3; D remains unclear. CDR3 in amino acids: CASSEQYTGNTIYF. The CDR3 nucleotides read TGTGCCAGCAGTGAACAGTACACTGGAAACACCATATATTTT.